This T cell receptor beta chain was observed in a study of blood T cell repertoires in COVID-19. On the study more broadly: From T cells, B-cell-depleted T cells, or PBMCs came the material, which was cDNA or gDNA.

Trimming removed 5 bases from V and 6 bases from J, with 13 bases in between. The germline CDR1 and CDR2 sequences are MDHEN and SYDVKM. The CDR3 has 14 residues. Assay used: immunoSEQ multiplex PCR; TCRdb lists only in-frame clones, some missing. The sample includes 48,000 or so clones, over 65% of them seen just once. This TCR came from a woman aged 55-70 years with acute or convalescent COVID-19. The sample was peripheral blood. This rearrangement joins TRBV28 to TRBJ1-4; perhaps TRBD1 as D (5 bases). CDR3 bases: TGTGCCAGCAGTCGACGGGCGGGGGATGAAAAACTGTTTTTT. It encodes CASSRRAGDEKLFF.